This TCR beta chain was identified during a study of CD8 T cells in ankylosing spondylitis. This clonotype was counted at least ten times. Its specificity is not known. CDR1 is MDHEN and CDR2 is SYDVKM in the germline V gene. The CDR3 totals 15 residues. Trimming left V 2 bases short and J 3 bases short, with 10 bases between. MiXCR was run by TCRdb on the 5' RACE reads, yielding one entry per CDR3 protein. Among about 240,000 distinct CDR3 sequences listed, roughly a quarter were seen once. Notes on the study in general: A CD8+ phenotype characterized the disease-linked clones, which were relatively rare in peripheral blood.

Sequencing input: blood, either unsorted or a sorted T cell fraction (not recorded which). This chain uses TRBV28 with TRBJ2-2, with D tentatively TRBD1 (5 bases). This TCR was sampled from a male donor with ankylosing spondylitis or in good health (not recorded which). The CDR3 loop reads CASSLGALDTGELFF. CDR3 nucleotide sequence: TGTGCCAGCAGTTTAGGGGCTTTGGACACCGGGGAGCTGTTTTTT.